Shown below are 23 T cell receptor beta chains from a single sample sequenced in a study of PD-1 blockade in classical Hodgkin lymphoma. Time point described: cycle 4 day 1 (C4D1), after 6 weeks of nivolumab. Autologous stem cell transplantation was followed by relapse in every patient, and brentuximab vedotin exposure varied. Repertoires were generated with immunoSEQ multiplex PCR, while TCRdb's copy carries only in-frame clones and drops some. The data hold 45,000 to 55,000 clones, with about three quarters observed a single time. Source: peripheral blood mononuclear cells (PBMCs), taken before the fourth cycle of nivolumab. The receptors come from a human donor with classical Hodgkin lymphoma.

The gene calls are TRBV29-1 and TRBJ1-2; a weak D match, TRBD1 (5 bases). The CDR3 is made up of 12 amino acids. V gave up 6 bases and J gave up 0 bases, with 8 bases separating them. Germline loops: CDR1 SQVTM, CDR2 ANQGSEA. CDR3 DNA sequence: TGCAGCGTACCCAGGGCTAACTATGGCTACACCTTC. This sequence encodes CSVPRANYGYTF.

The chain employs TRBV11-3 and TRBJ2-3, with a tentative D call TRBD2 (5 bases). V gave up 3 bases and J gave up 4 bases, with 20 bases separating them. Germline CDR1 and CDR2: SGHNT and YENEEA. The CDR3 loop spans 17 amino acids. The CDR3 loop is CASSFGGREGGPDTQYF. The CDR3 coding sequence is TGTGCCAGCAGCTTCGGTGGCCGGGAAGGCGGACCAGATACGCAGTATTTT.

The J gene is TRBJ2-3, the V gene TRBV28; D ambiguous. The CDR3 has 14 residues. Looked up from germline, CDR1 is MDHEN and CDR2 is SYDVKM. V lost 6 bases to trimming and J lost 2 bases, with 12 bases between them. The CDR3 DNA is TGTGCCAGCAGCGATAGCCGCCCCACAGATACGCAGTATTTT. Residues: CASSDSRPTDTQYF.

V usage is TRBV7-3 and J usage is TRBJ2-3; 11 bases fit TRBD2. Germline lookup yields CDR1 SGHTA and CDR2 FQGTGA. This CDR3 has 15 amino acids. Losses at the gene ends were 6 bases for V and 2 bases for J; bases not matched to a gene: 4. As DNA, the CDR3 is TGTGCCAGCAGAGTAGCGGGAGGGCCCACAGATACGCAGTATTTT. This encodes CASRVAGGPTDTQYF.

This chain connects TRBV18 to TRBJ2-1; D possibly corresponds to TRBD2 (5 bases). Trimming removed 3 bases at V and 0 bases at J, with 15 bases between. The V gene's germline CDR1 is KGHSH and CDR2 LQKENI. The CDR3 loop spans 17 amino acids. CDR3 in DNA: TGTGCCAGCTCACCCGGGCTCGGGGTCGGCTCCTACAATGAGCAGTTCTTC. It yields the protein CASSPGLGVGSYNEQFF.

The CDR3 loop reads CASSEARGGMGQPQHF. CDR3 DNA: TGTGCCAGCAGTGAAGCGCGGGGTGGGATGGGTCAGCCCCAGCATTTT. This sequence joins TRBV6-1 and TRBJ1-5; D remains ambiguous. V lost 0 bases and J 6 bases, leaving 15 bases between the germline ends. The germline V gene has CDR1 MNHNS and CDR2 SASEGT. The CDR3 sequence is 16 residues long.

About this clone itself: Germline and junction disagree at one end, which may indicate a read error. The chain combines TRBV7-7 with TRBJ2-1; D call uncertain. This CDR3 has 12 residues. Germline loops: CDR1 SSHAT, CDR2 FNYEAQ (reference sequence). This chain's CDR3 is CASSPPRGEQFF. The CDR3 nucleotides are TGTGCTAGCAGCCCGCCCCGAGGCGAGCAGTTCTTC.

This CDR3 reads CASSLNYEQYF. CDR3 nucleotides: TGTGCCAGCAGCCTTAATTACGAGCAGTACTTC. The chain combines TRBV5-5 with TRBJ2-7, with D uncertain. CDR1 is SGHKS and CDR2 is YYEKEE in the germline V gene (reference sequence). Trimming cost V 4 bases and J 4 bases, with 6 bases left between them. The CDR3 runs 11 residues.

V and J are TRBV4-1 and TRBJ2-7; D remains unclear. Germline CDR1 and CDR2: MGHRA and YSYEKL. The length of the CDR3 is 14 residues. The V end lost 3 bases, the J end lost 0 bases, and 9 bases lay between the germline ends. The CDR3 nucleotides read TGCGCCAGCAGCCAGCCGATAAGCTCCTACGAGCAGTACTTC. Protein sequence: CASSQPISSYEQYF.

Only one count was recorded for this clone. The genes are TRBV7-6 and TRBJ2-3; perhaps TRBD2 as D (6 bases). Germline lookup yields CDR1 SGHVS and CDR2 FNYEAQ. The CDR3 loop spans 16 amino acids. V lost 0 bases and J 7 bases, leaving 17 bases between the germline ends. This CDR3 reads CASSLALAGPGHTQYF. CDR3 nucleotide sequence: TGTGCCAGCAGCTTAGCGCTGGCGGGACCCGGGCATACGCAGTATTTT.

In regard to this clone: The identical CDR3 is also encoded by other nucleotide sequences in the sample. CDR3: CASSYRGPYEQYF. The CDR3 nucleotides are TGTGCCAGCAGTTACAGGGGCCCCTACGAGCAGTACTTC. The chain has TRBV6-5 and TRBJ2-7, with D maybe TRBD1 (5 bases). Germline V gives CDR1 MNHEY, CDR2 SVGAGI. V lost 2 bases, J lost 2 bases, and 7 bases lay in between. The CDR3 has 13 amino acids.

The chain employs TRBV6-6 and TRBJ1-5; 8 nucleotides match TRBD1. After removal of 6 bases from V and 7 bases from J, the junction contained 8 bases not matched to a gene. Germline CDR1 reads MNHNY; CDR2 reads SVGAGI (reference sequence). The CDR3 is 14 amino acids. The CDR3 spells CASRKTGAGQPQHF. CDR3 bases: TGTGCCAGCAGAAAGACAGGGGCGGGGCAGCCCCAGCATTTT.

The chain employs TRBV18 and TRBJ2-3, with 13 bases matching TRBD2. The CDR3 totals 16 residues. Germline V CDR1 and CDR2: KGHSH, LQKENI. J lost 3 bases, V lost 3 bases, and 3 bases had no gene match. CDR3 in amino acids: CASSPTSGRITDTQYF. CDR3 in DNA: TGTGCCAGCTCACCGACTAGCGGGAGGATTACAGATACGCAGTATTTT. Filled out from reference TRBV18 and TRBJ2-3, the complete variable domain reads NAGVMQNPRHLVRRRGQEARLRCSPMKGHSHVYWYRQLPEEGLKFMVYLQKENIIDESGMPKERFSAEFPKEGPSILRIQQVVRGDSAAYFCASSPTSGRITDTQYFGPGTRLTVL.

This clone was counted only a few times. The J gene is TRBJ2-1, the V gene TRBV29-1; 11 nucleotides align to TRBD2. The CDR3 runs 15 residues. From germline, CDR1 is SQVTM and CDR2 ANQGSEA. V shed 4 bases and J 5 bases; nucleotides not matched to a gene: 7. DNA for the CDR3: TGCAGCGTTGCCCTGACTAGCGGGATTGACAATGAGCAGTTCTTC. Translation gives CSVALTSGIDNEQFF.

This chain connects TRBV15 to TRBJ2-5; no reliable D call. V was pared by 0 bases and J by 5 bases, with 13 bases between. This CDR3 has 15 residues. Germline V gene sequence: CDR1 LNHNV, CDR2 YYDKDF (reference sequence). The CDR3 region has the DNA TGTGCCACCAGCAGAGACAGGCCCCCTGGGGAGACCCAGTACTTC. It codes for CATSRDRPPGETQYF. Looking up the rest from reference TRBV15 and TRBJ2-5 gives the full variable domain: DAMVIQNPRYQVTQFGKPVTLSCSQTLNHNVMYWYQQKSSQAPKLLFHYYDKDFNNEADTPDNFQSRRPNTSFCFLDIRSPGLGDTAMYLCATSRDRPPGETQYFGPGTRLLVL.

Written as DNA, the CDR3 is TGCGCCAGCAGGAGGGAGAGGACCGGGGAGCTGTTTTTT. This gives the protein CASRRERTGELFF. The genes are TRBV5-1 and TRBJ2-2; D is possibly TRBD2 (5 bases). V dropped 5 bases and J dropped 5 bases, with 10 bases sitting between them. CDR1 SGHRS and CDR2 YFSETQ come from the germline V gene. This CDR3 spans 13 amino acids.

The chain recombines TRBV6-1 with TRBJ1-5; no reliable D call. V was pared by 0 bases and J by 2 bases, with 8 bases between. In germline, CDR1 is MNHNS, CDR2 SASEGT. The CDR3 contains 15 residues. The CDR3 here is CASSEAGWGNQPQHF. CDR3 coding DNA: TGTGCCAGCAGTGAAGCAGGATGGGGCAATCAGCCCCAGCATTTT.

The chain uses TRBV5-1 and TRBJ1-1; D remains unclear. CDR3 length: 14 residues. Germline V gives CDR1 SGHRS, CDR2 YFSETQ. The germline V and J ends were trimmed by 2 bases and 1 base, with 9 bases remaining between them. The CDR3 is CASSFRNENTEAFF. The CDR3 coding sequence is TGCGCCAGCAGCTTCCGAAACGAGAACACTGAAGCTTTCTTT.

The V and J genes are TRBV2 and TRBJ2-1, with 11 bases lining up with TRBD1. This CDR3 has 19 residues. V gave up 1 base and J gave up 6 bases; unmatched junction bases: 14. Looked up from germline, CDR1 is SNHLY and CDR2 is FYNNEI. CDR3 nucleotide sequence: TGTGCCAGCAGTGAAGGCAACCCGGCCGGGACAGGGGGATCCAATGAGCAGTTCTTC. Translated, it gives CASSEGNPAGTGGSNEQFF.

V usage is TRBV20-1 and J usage is TRBJ2-4, with D uncertain. This CDR3 region has 10 residues. The germline V and J ends were trimmed by 6 bases and 7 bases, with 7 bases remaining between them. Germline V CDR1 and CDR2: DFQATT, SNEGSKA (reference sequence). The CDR3 loop reads CSALHNIQYF. The CDR3 nucleotides are TGCAGTGCCCTTCATAACATTCAGTACTTC.

This chain links TRBV7-2 with TRBJ1-1, with 8 bases identical to TRBD1. The CDR3 is made up of 17 amino acids. Losses at the gene ends were 1 base for V and 5 bases for J; bases not matched to a gene: 12. The germline V gene has CDR1 SGHTA and CDR2 FQGNSA. CDR3 DNA: TGTGCCAGCAGCTTAGGGGGGCAGGGGGCTAGGTTGACTGAAGCTTTCTTT. It is translated as CASSLGGQGARLTEAFF.

The V call is TRBV4-2, the J call TRBJ2-2; unclear D gene. Germline V CDR1 and CDR2: LGHNA, YNFKEQ. This CDR3 is built from 15 residues. V was cut by 5 bases and J by 4 bases, with 14 bases left in between. As DNA, the CDR3 is TGTGCCAGCAGCTTGATCGGCTCTAGCACCGGGGAGCTGTTTTTT. Translation: CASSLIGSSTGELFF.

The V and J genes are TRBV27 and TRBJ2-7, with 12 positions matching TRBD2. J gave up 1 base and V 3 bases, and 1 base lay outside the gene matches. The CDR3 runs 15 residues. Germline CDR1 is MNHEY and CDR2 is SMNVEV (reference sequence). This chain's CDR3 is CASSFGLAGSYEQYF. Written as DNA, the CDR3 is TGTGCCAGCAGTTTCGGACTAGCGGGATCCTACGAGCAGTACTTC.